The rows below give T cell receptor beta chains drawn from one sample of a study of cytomegalovirus exposure and HLA in healthy donors. TCRdb's copy holds only in-frame clones and misses some; the assay was immunoSEQ multiplex PCR. The table includes 200,000 or so clones, roughly 80% detected once. What was sequenced was PBMCs. Receptors originate from a girl aged 2-10 years in good health and CMV-seronegative. CDR3s include the opening cysteine and the closing phenylalanine or tryptophan.

J: TRBJ2-7; V: TRBV7-6; CDR3: CASSFTSSYEQYF
J: TRBJ1-2; V: TRBV6-4; CDR3: CASSDSGGQSGGYTF
J: TRBJ2-1; V: TRBV19; CDR3: CASNVDSGSYNEQFF
J: TRBJ1-4; V: TRBV4-1; CDR3: CASSQPLATNEKLFF
J: TRBJ2-5; V: TRBV7-7; CDR3: CASSATSGGAETQYF
J: TRBJ1-6; V: TRBV7-9; CDR3: CASSLELGAGGSPLHF
J: TRBJ2-7; V: TRBV4-1; CDR3: CASSPGGGNEQYF
J: TRBJ2-7; V: TRBV19; CDR3: CASSSAGPSYEQYF
J: TRBJ2-1; V: TRBV4-1; CDR3: CASSQEIIEANEQFF
J: TRBJ2-7; V: TRBV27; CDR3: CASSPGTLVGYEQYF
J: TRBJ2-5; V: TRBV11-3; CDR3: CASSRDVGGLQETQYF
J: TRBJ2-2; V: TRBV7-9; CDR3: CASSLDPGGHTYDGELFF
J: TRBJ1-5; V: TRBV19; CDR3: CASTSRPGVLNQPQHF
J: TRBJ2-5; V: TRBV6-1; CDR3: CASSERGQKETQYF
J: TRBJ1-3; V: TRBV6-5; CDR3: CASSPGNSGNTIYF
J: TRBJ1-4; V: TRBV27; CDR3: CASTNRGSEKLFF
J: TRBJ2-2; V: TRBV7-9; CDR3: CASSLGGQVNTGELFF
J: TRBJ2-5; V: TRBV2; CDR3: CASSRGGRGGPGETQYF
J: TRBJ2-5; V: TRBV5-1; CDR3: CATGGGTSGGQETQYF
J: TRBJ1-1; V: TRBV28; CDR3: CASSPVPGQGGNTEAFF
J: TRBJ2-5; V: TRBV7-9; CDR3: CASSPSGRETQYF
J: TRBJ1-2; V: TRBV10-3; CDR3: CAISGDSAAYGYTF
J: TRBJ2-3; V: TRBV2; CDR3: CASSAVSSTDTQYF
J: TRBJ1-1; V: TRBV6-5; CDR3: CACSYALEAEAFF
J: TRBJ1-1; V: TRBV4-1; CDR3: CASSPKAGLNTEAFF
J: TRBJ2-5; V: TRBV10-1; CDR3: CASSESSSGRAGETQYF